The clone carrying this T cell receptor beta chain appeared a few times. The antigen remains undetermined. This entry is derived from a study of T cells after yellow fever vaccination. A single record per CDR3 protein comes from TCRdb applying MiXCR to the 5' RACE reads. The table shows about 240,000 distinct CDR3 sequences, with about 7% occurring only once. Trimming left V 8 bases short and J 6 bases short, with 13 bases between. CDR3 size: 13 residues. The study, taken as a whole, reports: Of the clonotypes, a small share occurred in both CD4 and CD8 compartments. Subsequent booster samples again held most clones from primary vaccination (less than 98% CD4, about 90% CD8).

This sequence was found in a man younger than 45 who received the YFV17D yellow fever vaccine. This sequence joins TRBV12-3 or TRBV12-4 and TRBJ1-4; a weak D match, TRBD1 (6 bases). The sample here was CD4+ T cells sorted from PBMCs, taken 15 days after the yellow fever booster vaccination. The CDR3, as DNA: TGTGCCAGCTCAACAGGGCTGTATGAAAAACTGTTTTTT. This gives the protein CASSTGLYEKLFF.